These 30 T cell receptor beta chains originate from one sample sequenced in a study of blood T cell repertoires in COVID-19. Assay used: immunoSEQ multiplex PCR; TCRdb lists only in-frame clones, some missing. This sample has over 85,000 clones, with approximately 91% found just once. The sequenced material came from peripheral blood. The receptors here all came from a man between 18 and 35 years old with acute or convalescent COVID-19.

The chain uses TRBV5-1 and TRBJ2-1; 10 bases are a match to TRBD2. V was clipped by 1 base and J by 1 base; unmatched bases: 5. CDR1 SGHRS and CDR2 YFSETQ come from the germline V gene. The CDR3 loop spans 17 amino acids. In nucleotides, the CDR3 is TGCGCCAGCAGCTTGTTGCTAGCGGGGGCGTCCTACAATGAGCAGTTCTTC. Protein sequence: CASSLLLAGASYNEQFF.

The V and J genes are TRBV23-1 and TRBJ1-3; no firm D call. TRBV23-1 is identified as an open reading frame with a role that is uncertain. V gave up 3 bases and J gave up 0 bases, with 6 bases separating them. The CDR3 loop spans 14 amino acids. CDR3 DNA: TGCGCCAGCAGTCAGGCGGTCTCTGGAAACACCATATATTTT. Amino acids: CASSQAVSGNTIYF.

The CDR3: CASSPFGTGEGFEKLFF. The CDR3 DNA sequence: TGTGCCAGCAGCCCTTTCGGGACAGGGGAAGGGTTCGAAAAACTGTTTTTT. The chain employs TRBV7-9 and TRBJ1-4; TRBD1 matches at 10 bases. The CDR3 loop spans 17 amino acids. V lost 5 bases and J lost 8; bases outside the gene matches: 14. Germline V gene lookup returns CDR1 SEHNR and CDR2 FQNEAQ (reference sequence). The complete variable domain, with remaining parts taken from reference TRBV7-9 and TRBJ1-4, reads DTGVSQNPRHKITKRGQNVTFRCDPISEHNRLYWYRQTLGQGPEFLTYFQNEAQLEKSRLLSDRFSAERPKGSFSTLEIQRTEQGDSAMYLCASSPFGTGEGFEKLFFGSGTQLSVL.

The CDR3 DNA is TGCGCCAGCAGCTTAACCGGGACTAGCGGGGGATACAATGAGCAGTTCTTC. This translates into CASSLTGTSGGYNEQFF. The gene calls are TRBV5-1 and TRBJ2-1; 14 bases line up with TRBD2. Germline V CDR1 and CDR2: SGHRS, YFSETQ. The CDR3 covers 17 residues. Unmatched junction bases numbered 5, after V lost 2 bases and J lost 4 bases.

The gene calls are TRBV6-5 and TRBJ1-2, with a tentative D call TRBD1 (5 bases). The CDR3 runs 15 residues. CDR1 is MNHEY and CDR2 is SVGAGI in the germline V gene. V was pared by 2 bases and J by 6 bases, with 16 bases between. Here the CDR3 DNA reads TGTGCCAGCAGTTACATGGCGGGGGGGACCGATGGCTACACCTTC. This encodes CASSYMAGGTDGYTF.

V usage is TRBV5-1 and J usage is TRBJ2-3, with D perhaps TRBD2 (5 bases). Germline values: CDR1 SGHRS, CDR2 YFSETQ. This CDR3 region has 14 residues. Trimming took 0 bases from V and 8 from J, leaving 13 bases between them. CDR3 DNA: TGCGCCAGCAGCTTGGCGCCCGGGGAAGGTACGCAGTATTTT. Translation: CASSLAPGEGTQYF.

The DNA for the CDR3 is TGTGCCAGCAGCCACCCGGGATTATACAATGAGCAGTTCTTC. It codes for CASSHPGLYNEQFF. The chain employs TRBV11-3 and TRBJ2-1, with D possibly being TRBD2 (5 bases). CDR3 size: 14 residues. Germline V gene lookup returns CDR1 SGHNT and CDR2 YENEEA. The V end was cut by 5 bases, the J end by 4 bases, with 12 bases between.

The rearrangement links TRBV5-1 to TRBJ2-7; 8 bases map to TRBD1. CDR1 is SGHRS, CDR2 YFSETQ, per germline. V lost 3 bases to trimming and J lost 3 bases; unmatched junction nucleotides: 5. CDR3 length: 14 amino acids. CDR3 residues: CASSSQGAGYEQYF. CDR3 in DNA: TGCGCCAGCAGCTCCCAGGGGGCCGGCTACGAGCAGTACTTC.

The genes are TRBV7-9 and TRBJ1-5, with a weak D call TRBD1 (5 bases). The CDR3 sequence is 15 residues long. V lost 5 bases, J lost 3 bases, and 14 bases lay in between. The V gene's germline CDR1 is SEHNR and CDR2 FQNEAQ (reference sequence). The CDR3 DNA sequence: TGTGCCAGCAGCCCGTCGGGGGGGATCAATCAGCCCCAGCATTTT. Residues: CASSPSGGINQPQHF.

V usage is TRBV4-2 and J usage is TRBJ1-5; D call uncertain. V was trimmed by 0 bases and J by 5 bases, leaving 20 bases between them. CDR1 is LGHNA, CDR2 YNFKEQ, per germline. The CDR3 loop spans 18 amino acids. Here the CDR3 reads CASSQDLSAGFIHQPQHF. DNA of the CDR3: TGTGCCAGCAGCCAAGATCTTTCGGCGGGGTTCATCCATCAGCCCCAGCATTTT.

The chain is built from TRBV28 and TRBJ1-5; D ambiguous. From germline, CDR1 is MDHEN and CDR2 SYDVKM. With 5 bases removed from V and 0 bases from J, the gap between germline ends came to 14 bases. The CDR3 totals 16 residues. The CDR3 protein is CASSLSIADSNQPQHF. The CDR3 DNA is TGTGCCAGCAGTCTTTCAATTGCGGATAGCAATCAGCCCCAGCATTTT.

The gene calls are TRBV5-6 and TRBJ2-5, with D possibly matching TRBD2 (6 bases). The CDR3 covers 13 residues. Germline assignment: CDR1 SGHDT and CDR2 YYEEEE. The V gene lost 4 bases and the J gene lost 1 base, with 8 bases spanning the gap. The CDR3 spells CASSRRGQETQYF. CDR3 nucleotides: TGTGCCAGCAGCCGGAGGGGCCAAGAGACCCAGTACTTC.

The rearrangement uses TRBV12-3 or TRBV12-4 and TRBJ2-5, with 7 bases identical to TRBD1. This CDR3 spans 13 amino acids. V shed 2 bases and J 5 bases; nucleotides not matched to a gene: 2. The CDR3 protein is CASSLRGRETQYF. The CDR3 DNA reads as TGTGCCAGCAGTTTAAGGGGGCGGGAGACCCAGTACTTC.

The chain links TRBV6-5 to TRBJ1-1; TRBD1 might be the D (5 bases). CDR1 and CDR2 from the germline V gene are MNHEY and SVGAGI. The CDR3 contains 14 residues. The ends were cut back, 4 bases at V and 4 bases at J, with 13 bases in the middle. Written as DNA, the CDR3 is TGTGCCAGCAGTTCGGTGGACATTCTCACTGAAGCTTTCTTT. The encoded protein is CASSSVDILTEAFF.

The V gene is TRBV27, the J gene TRBJ1-6; 10 bases line up with TRBD1. This CDR3 region has 18 residues. V lost 2 bases, J lost 0 bases, and 4 bases stayed unmatched. CDR1 and CDR2 from the germline V gene are MNHEY and SMNVEV (reference sequence). CDR3 bases: TGTGCCAGCAGTTTACGGGACAGGGGCTTCTCCTATAATTCACCCCTCCACTTT. Encoded protein: CASSLRDRGFSYNSPLHF.

This clone is a singleton in its sample. The chain is built from TRBV2 and TRBJ1-6, with D perhaps matching TRBD1 (6 bases). This CDR3 has 14 residues. Germline V gives CDR1 SNHLY, CDR2 FYNNEI. V was trimmed by 5 bases and J by 10 bases, leaving 15 bases between them. The CDR3 nucleotides are TGTGCCAGCAGTTTACGGGACACCGGGTCACCCCTCCACTTT. This encodes CASSLRDTGSPLHF. The variable domain in full, with the rest retrieved from reference TRBV2 and TRBJ1-6, is EPEVTQTPSHQVTQMGQEVILRCVPISNHLYFYWYRQILGQKVEFLVSFYNNEISEKSEIFDDQFSVERPDGSNFTLKIRSTKLEDSAMYFCASSLRDTGSPLHFGNGTRLTVT.

J is TRBJ2-1 and V is TRBV29-1; TRBD1 is a possible D gene (5 bases). Trimming left V 3 bases short and J 9 bases short, with 15 bases between. The CDR3 runs to 13 residues. Germline CDR1 is SQVTM and CDR2 is ANQGSEA. This chain's CDR3 is CSVEGRGLGEQFF. The CDR3 DNA sequence: TGCAGCGTTGAGGGTAGGGGCTTAGGTGAGCAGTTCTTC.

This chain links TRBV5-3 with TRBJ1-2; unclear D gene. TRBV5-3 is treated as an ORF (open reading frame) with a function not yet certain. With 8 bases removed from V and 4 bases from J, the gap between germline ends came to 21 bases. This CDR3 contains 15 residues. Here the CDR3 DNA reads TGTGCCAGGGCTGTGTGGCTCCCTCCTGGCTATGGCTACACCTTC. Translated: CARAVWLPPGYGYTF.

The sample holds one count of this clone. The chain links TRBV7-7 to TRBJ2-2; tentative D call: TRBD2 (6 bases). Trimming cost V 1 base and J 3 bases, with 12 bases left between them. CDR1 and CDR2 from the germline V gene are SSHAT and FNYEAQ (reference sequence). The CDR3 covers 16 residues. Here the CDR3 DNA reads TGTGCCAGCAGCTTAGAGGTCGGGGGAGACACCGGGGAGCTGTTTTTT. It codes for CASSLEVGGDTGELFF.

The rearrangement joins TRBV7-9 to TRBJ1-1, with 12 bases aligning to TRBD1. CDR1 is SEHNR, CDR2 FQNEAQ, per germline (reference sequence). The J segment lost 4 bases and the V segment lost 7 bases, leaving 16 bases of the junction unmatched. This CDR3 contains 18 residues. CDR3 protein: CASIQDLGQGAPSTEAFF. As DNA, the CDR3 is TGTGCCAGCATCCAAGATTTGGGACAGGGGGCGCCCAGCACTGAAGCTTTCTTT. Filled out from reference TRBV7-9 and TRBJ1-1, the complete variable domain reads DTGVSQNPRHKITKRGQNVTFRCDPISEHNRLYWYRQTLGQGPEFLTYFQNEAQLEKSRLLSDRFSAERPKGSFSTLEIQRTEQGDSAMYLCASIQDLGQGAPSTEAFFGQGTRLTVV.

CDR3: CASSSRGQGNYGYTF. DNA for the CDR3: TGTGCCAGCAGCTCCCGGGGACAGGGAAACTATGGCTACACCTTC. V and J are TRBV13 and TRBJ1-2; 9 bases are a match to TRBD1. V lost 4 bases, J lost 2 bases, and 5 bases stayed unmatched. Germline loops: CDR1 PRHDT, CDR2 FYEKMQ (reference sequence). The CDR3 totals 15 residues.

The genes are TRBV11-2 and TRBJ1-1; tentatively, D is TRBD1 (6 bases). With 1 base removed from V and 4 bases from J, the gap between germline ends came to 16 bases. Germline V gene lookup returns CDR1 SGHAT and CDR2 FQNNGV. The length of the CDR3 is 16 residues. The CDR3 DNA follows: TGTGCCAGCAGCTTAGCCGGGAGGCAGGGGATCACTGAAGCTTTCTTT. Its translation: CASSLAGRQGITEAFF.

This chain joins TRBV7-8 and TRBJ1-1; D is possibly TRBD1 (6 bases). Germline V gives CDR1 SGHVS, CDR2 FQNEAQ. V lost 2 bases to trimming and J lost 8 bases, with 15 bases between them. This CDR3 is built from 14 residues. This chain's CDR3 is CASSLRGGFGEAFF. The CDR3 DNA follows: TGTGCCAGCAGCTTAAGAGGGGGATTTGGGGAAGCTTTCTTT.

The DNA of the CDR3 is TGCGCCAGCAGCCACATAGCGGGAGTCGACAATGAGCAGTTCTTC. It translates to CASSHIAGVDNEQFF. This sequence joins TRBV4-1 and TRBJ2-1, with 9 bases lining up with TRBD2. Germline CDR1 is MGHRA and CDR2 is YSYEKL. J was trimmed by 5 bases and V by 3 bases; bases with no gene match: 5. The CDR3 runs 15 residues.

The genes are TRBV18 and TRBJ2-5, with 7 bases fitting TRBD1. Germline values: CDR1 KGHSH, CDR2 LQKENI. The CDR3 is 14 residues long. Unmatched junction bases numbered 1, after V lost 3 bases and J lost 0 bases. CDR3 sequence (DNA): TGTGCCAGCTCACCCCAGGGGGACCAAGAGACCCAGTACTTC. Its translation: CASSPQGDQETQYF.

This chain links TRBV7-9 with TRBJ2-7; possibly TRBD2 for D (8 bases). This CDR3 region has 14 residues. CDR1 and CDR2 (germline): SEHNR, FQNEAQ (reference sequence). The ends were cut back, 5 bases at V and 3 bases at J, with 14 bases in the middle. In nucleotides, the CDR3 is TGTGCCAGCAGCCCGACAGGGACTAGCTACGAGCAGTACTTC. Protein product: CASSPTGTSYEQYF.

The chain carries TRBV30 and TRBJ1-2; D gene unclear. CDR3 length: 14 amino acids. Trimming cost V 4 bases and J 7 bases, with 19 bases left between them. Germline V gives CDR1 GTSNPN, CDR2 SVGIG (reference sequence). The CDR3 DNA reads TGTGCCTGGAACCCTAGGACTTCCCGGAGTGGCTACACCTTC. Translating it yields CAWNPRTSRSGYTF. The whole variable domain, filled in from reference TRBV30 and TRBJ1-2, reads SQTIHQWPATLVQPVGSPLSLECTVEGTSNPNLYWYRQAAGRGLQLLFYSVGIGQISSEVPQNLSASRPQDRQFILSSKKLLLSDSGFYLCAWNPRTSRSGYTFGSGTRLTVV.

The table lists this clone with a few counts. V and J are TRBV19 and TRBJ2-3; 10 nucleotides agree with TRBD2. V lost 5 bases and J lost 6; bases outside the gene matches: 11. Germline CDR1 is LNHDA and CDR2 is SQIVND (reference sequence). The CDR3 covers 16 residues. The CDR3 loop reads CASSPLAGVRGDTQYF. For the CDR3, the DNA is TGTGCCAGTAGTCCCCTAGCGGGAGTAAGGGGGGATACGCAGTATTTT.

This chain links TRBV5-8 with TRBJ1-4; 7 bases are a match to TRBD1. Germline V gene lookup returns CDR1 SGHTS and CDR2 YDEGEE. The CDR3 contains 16 residues. Trimming took 1 base from V and 0 from J; bases not matched to a gene: 3. This CDR3 is CASSLRDSATNEKLFF. The CDR3 bases are TGTGCCAGCAGCTTGAGGGACAGTGCAACTAATGAAAAACTGTTTTTT.

The chain joins TRBV2 to TRBJ1-6; D not certain. The germline V gene encodes CDR1 SNHLY and CDR2 FYNNEI. Trimming left V 1 base short and J 0 bases short, with 10 bases between. CDR3 size: 17 residues. CDR3 protein: CASSEDPGSSYNSPLHF. As DNA, the CDR3 is TGTGCCAGCAGTGAAGATCCGGGGAGCTCCTATAATTCACCCCTCCACTTT.